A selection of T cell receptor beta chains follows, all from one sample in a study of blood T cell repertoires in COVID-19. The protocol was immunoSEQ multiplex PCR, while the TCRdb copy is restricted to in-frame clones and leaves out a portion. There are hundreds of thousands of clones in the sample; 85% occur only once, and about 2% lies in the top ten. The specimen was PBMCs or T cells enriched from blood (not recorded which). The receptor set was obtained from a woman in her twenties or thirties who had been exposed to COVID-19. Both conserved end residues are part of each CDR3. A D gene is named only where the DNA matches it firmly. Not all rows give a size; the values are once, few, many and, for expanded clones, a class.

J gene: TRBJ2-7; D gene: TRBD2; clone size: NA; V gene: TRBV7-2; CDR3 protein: CASSLTSGGLPYEQYF; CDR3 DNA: TGTGCCAGCAGCTTGACTAGCGGGGGGCTTCCCTACGAGCAGTACTTC
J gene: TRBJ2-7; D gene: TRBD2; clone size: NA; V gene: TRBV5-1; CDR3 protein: CASSSTSGGLWEQYF; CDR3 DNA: TGCGCCAGCAGCTCGACTAGCGGGGGGTTGTGGGAGCAGTACTTC
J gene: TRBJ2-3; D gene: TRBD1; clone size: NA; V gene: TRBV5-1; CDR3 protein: CASTSLTGVSTDTQYF; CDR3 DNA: TGCGCCAGCACTTCCCTTACAGGGGTGAGCACAGATACGCAGTATTTT
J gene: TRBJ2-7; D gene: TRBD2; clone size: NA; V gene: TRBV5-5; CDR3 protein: CASSLGTSGGTYEQYF; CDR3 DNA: TGTGCCAGCAGCTTGGGGACTAGCGGGGGGACCTACGAGCAGTACTTC
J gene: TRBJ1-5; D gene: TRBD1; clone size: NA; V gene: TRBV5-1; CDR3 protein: CASSLMPGQGSNQPQHF; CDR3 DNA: TGCGCCAGCAGCTTAATGCCGGGACAGGGGTCAAATCAGCCCCAGCATTTT
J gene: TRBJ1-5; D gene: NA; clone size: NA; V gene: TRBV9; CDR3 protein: CASSGSSGQPQHF; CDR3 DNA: TGTGCCAGCAGCGGATCGAGCGGGCAGCCCCAGCATTTT
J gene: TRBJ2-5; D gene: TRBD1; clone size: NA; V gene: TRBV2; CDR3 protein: CASSGQGARETQYF; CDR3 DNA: TGTGCCAGCAGTGGACAGGGGGCTCGAGAGACCCAGTACTTC
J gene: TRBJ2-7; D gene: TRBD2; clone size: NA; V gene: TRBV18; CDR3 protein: CASSPPGLAGDEQYF; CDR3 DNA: TGTGCCAGCTCACCACCGGGACTAGCGGGAGACGAGCAGTACTTC
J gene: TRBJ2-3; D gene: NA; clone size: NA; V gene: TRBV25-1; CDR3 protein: CASSDPGITDTQYF; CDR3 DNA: TGTGCCAGCAGTGATCCCGGGATCACAGATACGCAGTATTTT
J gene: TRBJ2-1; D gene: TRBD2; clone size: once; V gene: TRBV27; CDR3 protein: CASSLSGGRPLEQFF; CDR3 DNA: TGTGCCAGCAGTTTATCGGGCGGGAGGCCTCTTGAGCAGTTCTTC
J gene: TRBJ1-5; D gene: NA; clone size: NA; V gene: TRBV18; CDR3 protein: CASSPDRTSNQPQHF; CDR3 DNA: TGTGCCAGCTCACCAGACAGGACTAGCAATCAGCCCCAGCATTTT
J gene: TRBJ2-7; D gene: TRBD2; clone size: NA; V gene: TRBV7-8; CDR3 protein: CASSSAGGPYEQYF; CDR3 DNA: TGTGCCAGCAGTTCTGCGGGAGGGCCCTACGAGCAGTACTTC
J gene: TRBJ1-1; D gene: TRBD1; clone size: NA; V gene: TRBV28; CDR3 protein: CASSLPQGAGFEAFF; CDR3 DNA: TGTGCCAGCAGTTTGCCTCAGGGGGCTGGTTTTGAGGCTTTCTTT
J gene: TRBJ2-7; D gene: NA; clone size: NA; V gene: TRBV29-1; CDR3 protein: CSVFRGSYEQYF; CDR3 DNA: TGCAGCGTTTTCAGGGGATCCTACGAGCAGTACTTC
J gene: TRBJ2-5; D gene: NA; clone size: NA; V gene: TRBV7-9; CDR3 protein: CASSGLRSVKYF; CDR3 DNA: TGTGCCAGCAGCGGGTTGCGGTCAGTGAAGTACTTC
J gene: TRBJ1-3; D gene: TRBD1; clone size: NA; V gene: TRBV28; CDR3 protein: CASRRQGSSGNTIYF; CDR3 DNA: TGTGCCAGCAGACGACAGGGCTCCTCTGGAAACACCATATATTTT
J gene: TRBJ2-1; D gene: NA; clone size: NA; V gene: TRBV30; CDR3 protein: CAWSRSGPGNEQFF; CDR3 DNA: TGTGCCTGGAGTAGGAGTGGTCCTGGCAATGAGCAGTTCTTC
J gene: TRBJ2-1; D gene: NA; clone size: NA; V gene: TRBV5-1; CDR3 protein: CASSLFQFEQFF; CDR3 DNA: TGCGCCAGCAGCTTGTTCCAGTTTGAGCAGTTCTTC
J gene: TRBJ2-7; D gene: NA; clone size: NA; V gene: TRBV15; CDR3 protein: CATSRGEGVDEQYF; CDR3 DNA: TGTGCCACCAGCAGAGGTGAAGGGGTGGACGAGCAGTACTTC
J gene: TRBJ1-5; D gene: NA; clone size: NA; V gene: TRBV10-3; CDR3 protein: CAIRGGASNQPQHF; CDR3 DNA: TGTGCCATCAGGGGGGGGGCCAGCAATCAGCCCCAGCATTTT
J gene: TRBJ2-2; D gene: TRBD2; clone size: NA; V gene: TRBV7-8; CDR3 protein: CASSLGGGGNTGELFF; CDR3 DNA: TGTGCCAGCAGCTTAGGCGGGGGGGGTAACACCGGGGAGCTGTTTTTT